This entry lists 19 T cell receptor beta chains sequenced from one sample in a study of long-term antiretroviral therapy in people with HIV. Sequencing relied on immunoSEQ assay v3.0, run at survey level. Only in-frame clones appear in the TCRdb table, and some are missing; sequencing was by immunoSEQ multiplex PCR. The table shows tens of thousands of clones, with roughly 84% occurring only once. The specimen comprised unsorted PBMCs, sampled 2 years after starting antiretroviral therapy. These receptors all come from a man aged 50-59 years with HIV.

The chain employs TRBV2 and TRBJ1-5; D might be TRBD1 (5 bases). The CDR3 extends over 15 amino acids. The V end was cut by 5 bases, the J end by 5 bases, with 16 bases between. The germline CDR1 and CDR2 sequences are SNHLY and FYNNEI. DNA of the CDR3: TGTGCCAGCAGTCTCACTAACCCGACAGATCAGCCCCAGCATTTT. Amino acid sequence: CASSLTNPTDQPQHF.

V gene TRBV14 combines with J gene TRBJ1-3, with TRBD1 as a possible D gene (5 bases). Germline lookup yields CDR1 SGHDN and CDR2 FVKESK. V was pared by 0 bases and J by 4 bases, with 13 bases between. This CDR3 is built from 16 residues. The CDR3 DNA reads as TGTGCCAGCAGCCAAGACAATATCAGGGAGGGAAACACCATATATTTT. Residues: CASSQDNIREGNTIYF.

V is TRBV19 and J is TRBJ1-1; no definite D call. The V end was cut by 5 bases, the J end by 5 bases, with 9 bases between. The CDR3 extends over 12 amino acids. Germline loops: CDR1 LNHDA, CDR2 SQIVND (reference sequence). The CDR3 DNA sequence: TGTGCCAGTAGTCCGTTACGGACTGAAGCTTTCTTT. It codes for CASSPLRTEAFF. The whole variable domain, remainder taken from reference TRBV19 and TRBJ1-1, is DGGITQSPKYLFRKEGQNVTLSCEQNLNHDAMYWYRQDPGQGLRLIYYSQIVNDFQKGDIAEGYSVSREKKESFPLTVTSAQKNPTAFYLCASSPLRTEAFFGQGTRLTVV.

About this clone itself: Sequence at one end of the junction differs from germline and may be a read error. The chain links TRBV5-4 to TRBJ2-4; tentatively, D is TRBD1 (6 bases). The germline CDR1 and CDR2 sequences are SGHNT and YYREEE (reference sequence). This CDR3 comprises 12 residues. The CDR3 region has the DNA TGTGCCAGCAGCTTCCTGGGGGCCCACCGAATCTTC. Protein sequence: CASSFLGAHRIF.

The V and J genes are TRBV4-1 and TRBJ1-5; a possible D gene is TRBD1 (5 bases). The CDR3 runs to 15 residues. V lost 1 base and J lost 4, with 11 bases in between. Germline CDR1 reads MGHRA; CDR2 reads YSYEKL. The chain's CDR3 is CASSQVGGRNQPQHF. CDR3 in DNA: TGCGCCAGCAGCCAAGTGGGGGGTAGGAATCAGCCCCAGCATTTT.

The chain uses TRBV5-1 and TRBJ1-3; D not certain. The germline CDR1 and CDR2 sequences are SGHRS and YFSETQ. The CDR3 runs to 14 residues. V was pared by 0 bases and J by 7 bases, with 11 bases between. CDR3 DNA sequence: TGCGCCAGCAGCTTGGGTGGAAAGCTTAACACCATATATTTT. This codes for CASSLGGKLNTIYF.

In this sample, this clone turned up once. The V gene is TRBV28, the J gene TRBJ2-5; no definite D call. Trimming removed 3 bases from V and 1 base from J, with 18 bases in between. The CDR3 runs to 17 residues. CDR1 is MDHEN and CDR2 is SYDVKM in the germline V gene. The CDR3 nucleotides are TGTGCCAGCAGTTTTTTAACATCGATTGGAAGCCAAGAGACCCAGTACTTC. Protein sequence: CASSFLTSIGSQETQYF.

The J gene is TRBJ1-5, the V gene TRBV5-6; the D is unclear. Between the trimmed V and J ends, which lost 1 base and 5 bases, there was a span of 4 bases. The CDR3 runs to 12 residues. CDR1 is SGHDT and CDR2 is YYEEEE in the germline V gene. CDR3 in DNA: TGTGCCAGCAGCTTGCGAGATCAGCCCCAGCATTTT. Amino acids: CASSLRDQPQHF.

The sample holds one count of this clone. The rearrangement joins TRBV2 to TRBJ1-5; 9 bases are shared with TRBD1. CDR1 is SNHLY and CDR2 is FYNNEI in the germline V gene. This CDR3 has 16 amino acids. Trimming cost V 6 bases and J 4 bases; bases outside gene matches: 10. The CDR3 sequence: CASRGDRVAGNQPQHF. The DNA of the CDR3 is TGTGCCAGCAGGGGGGACAGGGTGGCAGGTAATCAGCCCCAGCATTTT.

This chain uses TRBV4-1 with TRBJ2-6; no clear D. The V end was cut by 4 bases, the J end by 0 bases, with 7 bases between. The CDR3 covers 15 residues. Germline V gene lookup returns CDR1 MGHRA and CDR2 YSYEKL. The CDR3 region is CASSPPRSGANVLTF. DNA for the CDR3: TGCGCCAGCAGCCCCCCTCGCTCTGGGGCCAACGTCCTGACTTTC.

The V gene is TRBV7-2, the J gene TRBJ2-7; 7 bases match TRBD1. The CDR3 is made up of 14 amino acids. The junction had 4 bases not matched to a gene; V was cut back by 5 bases and J by 0 bases. Germline CDR1 SGHTA, CDR2 FQGNSA. CDR3: CASSMTGYSYEQYF. CDR3 nucleotides: TGTGCCAGCAGCATGACAGGGTACTCCTACGAGCAGTACTTC.

This chain links TRBV7-9 with TRBJ2-7, with D unresolved. V was trimmed by 1 base and J by 1 base, leaving 8 bases between them. Germline lookup yields CDR1 SEHNR and CDR2 FQNEAQ (reference sequence). This CDR3 is 14 amino acids long. CDR3 in DNA: TGTGCCAGCAGCTTAGGGTCAGCTTCCTACGAGCAGTACTTC. Its protein product is CASSLGSASYEQYF.

This chain joins TRBV30 and TRBJ1-3, with D possibly matching TRBD1 (5 bases). There are 11 residues in the CDR3. Trimming shortened V by 8 bases and J by 2 bases, and 7 bases separated the two germline ends. In germline, CDR1 is GTSNPN, CDR2 SVGIG (reference sequence). The CDR3, as DNA: TGTGCCGGGGCCCCTGGAAACACCATATATTTT. Translated: CAGAPGNTIYF.

V usage is TRBV14 and J usage is TRBJ2-1, with D perhaps TRBD2 (5 bases). CDR1 is SGHDN and CDR2 is FVKESK in the germline V gene. This CDR3 region has 13 residues. V dropped 7 bases and J dropped 3 bases, with 10 bases sitting between them. DNA of the CDR3: TGTGCCAGCAATGGAGGCGTCTACAATGAGCAGTTCTTC. This encodes CASNGGVYNEQFF.

The chain has TRBV19 and TRBJ1-2; 8 bases match TRBD1. This CDR3 spans 14 amino acids. Trimming took 10 bases from V and 5 from J; bases not matched to a gene: 12. The germline CDR1 and CDR2 sequences are LNHDA and SQIVND (reference sequence). CDR3 DNA: TGTGCCACCCTATCGGGGACAGGACGGTATGGCTACACCTTC. It specifies CATLSGTGRYGYTF.

The genes are TRBV2 and TRBJ1-1; D unclear. Trimming left V 6 bases short and J 2 bases short, with 13 bases between. The CDR3 is 14 amino acids. Germline V gene sequence: CDR1 SNHLY, CDR2 FYNNEI. The CDR3 coding sequence is TGTGCCAGCAGCCCACGGGTCGTCAACACTGAAGCTTTCTTT. Encoded protein: CASSPRVVNTEAFF.

V is TRBV27 and J is TRBJ2-6; 9 bases map to TRBD2. The trim removed 5 bases at V and 1 base at J, leaving 6 bases unmatched. Germline values: CDR1 MNHEY, CDR2 SMNVEV (reference sequence). CDR3 length equals 17 residues. The CDR3 nucleotides are TGTGCCAGCAGTGGCGGGACTAGCAGTTCTGGGGCCAACGTCCTGACTTTC. It translates to CASSGGTSSSGANVLTF.

This chain uses TRBV28 with TRBJ1-2, with D tentatively TRBD1 (5 bases). The CDR3 contains 13 residues. Per the germline V gene, CDR1 is MDHEN and CDR2 is SYDVKM. Trimming removed 3 bases from V and 5 bases from J, with 10 bases in between. CDR3 protein: CASSFEGWYGYTF. CDR3 bases: TGTGCCAGCAGTTTTGAGGGGTGGTATGGCTACACCTTC.

V and J are TRBV28 and TRBJ2-7; 10 bases align to TRBD2. There are 15 residues in the CDR3. V lost 5 bases to trimming and J lost 3 bases; unmatched junction nucleotides: 7. Germline V gene lookup returns CDR1 MDHEN and CDR2 SYDVKM. The CDR3 reads CASSQGLAENYEQYF. CDR3 nucleotide sequence: TGTGCCAGCAGTCAAGGACTAGCGGAAAACTACGAGCAGTACTTC.